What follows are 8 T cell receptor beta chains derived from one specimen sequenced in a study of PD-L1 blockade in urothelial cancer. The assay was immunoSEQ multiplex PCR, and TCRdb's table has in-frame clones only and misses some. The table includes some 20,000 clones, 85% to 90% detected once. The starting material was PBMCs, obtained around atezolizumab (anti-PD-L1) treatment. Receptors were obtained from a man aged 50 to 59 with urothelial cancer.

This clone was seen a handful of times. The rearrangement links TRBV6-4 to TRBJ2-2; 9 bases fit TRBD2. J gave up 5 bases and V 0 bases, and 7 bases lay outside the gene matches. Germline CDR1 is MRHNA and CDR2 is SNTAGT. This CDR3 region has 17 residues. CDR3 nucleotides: TGTGCCAGCAGTGACTCCTGGGCTAGCGGGAAAACCGGGGAGCTGTTTTTT. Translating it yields CASSDSWASGKTGELFF.

In DNA form, the CDR3 reads TGTGCCAGCAGCTACCTGGGGCTCGAGCAGTTCTTC. Its translation: CASSYLGLEQFF. The V gene is TRBV12-1, the J gene TRBJ2-1; the D call in the table, TRBD1, was not verified against the DNA. TRBV12-1 is tagged as a pseudogene. The CDR3 extends over 12 amino acids.

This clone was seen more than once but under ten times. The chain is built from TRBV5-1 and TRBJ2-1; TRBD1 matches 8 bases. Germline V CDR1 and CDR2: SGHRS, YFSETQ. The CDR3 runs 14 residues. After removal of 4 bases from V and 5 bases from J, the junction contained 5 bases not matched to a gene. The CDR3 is CASSPEDRDNEQFF. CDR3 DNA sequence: TGCGCCAGCAGCCCTGAGGACAGGGACAATGAGCAGTTCTTC.

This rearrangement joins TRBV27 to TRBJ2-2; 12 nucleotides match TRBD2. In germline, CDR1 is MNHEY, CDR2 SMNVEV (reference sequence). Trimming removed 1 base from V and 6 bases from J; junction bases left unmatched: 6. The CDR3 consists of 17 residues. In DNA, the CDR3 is TGTGCCAGCAGTTTATACGGCACTAGCGGGGGGCCCGGGGAGCTGTTTTTT. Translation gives CASSLYGTSGGPGELFF.

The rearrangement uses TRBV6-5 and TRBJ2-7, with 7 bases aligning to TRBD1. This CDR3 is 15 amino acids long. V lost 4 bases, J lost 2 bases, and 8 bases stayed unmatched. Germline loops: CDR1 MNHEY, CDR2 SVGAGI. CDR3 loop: CASSSPKGAAYEQYF. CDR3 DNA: TGTGCCAGCAGTTCTCCAAAGGGGGCAGCCTACGAGCAGTACTTC.

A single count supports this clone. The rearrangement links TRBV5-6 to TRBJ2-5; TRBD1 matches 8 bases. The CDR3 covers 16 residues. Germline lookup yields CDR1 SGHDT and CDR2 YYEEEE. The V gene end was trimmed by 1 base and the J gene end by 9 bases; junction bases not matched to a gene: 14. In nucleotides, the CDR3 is TGTGCCAGCAGCTTGTCAGGGGGCAGTAGCCCACGTGCCCAGTACTTC. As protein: CASSLSGGSSPRAQYF.

The CDR3 bases are TGTGCCAGCAGCTTGGGACAGGGGTCGACTGGGGCCAACGTCCTGACTTTC. This codes for CASSLGQGSTGANVLTF. This chain joins TRBV5-4 and TRBJ2-6; 8 nucleotides agree with TRBD1. Germline V gene sequence: CDR1 SGHNT, CDR2 YYREEE (reference sequence). With V trimmed by 0 bases and J by 2 bases, 4 bases remained unmatched. CDR3 length: 17 amino acids.

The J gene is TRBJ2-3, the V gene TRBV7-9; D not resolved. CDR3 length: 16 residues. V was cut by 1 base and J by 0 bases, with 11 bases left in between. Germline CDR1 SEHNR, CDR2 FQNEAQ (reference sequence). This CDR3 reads CASSLVTSTSTDTQYF. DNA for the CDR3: TGTGCCAGCAGCTTAGTGACAAGCACTAGCACAGATACGCAGTATTTT.